Below, 31 T cell receptor beta chains from the same sample are listed, as sequenced in a study of type 1 regulatory T cells. For these receptors, no antigen is known. TCRdb re-derived calls from the reads in MiXCR, one entry per CDR3 protein. The sample contains about 62,000 distinct CDR3 sequences, 60% to 65% of which appear only once. The sample comprised cultured non-Tr1 T cells, either the whole culture or a sorted T cell fraction (not recorded which). Every receptor here comes from a human donor in good health.

This clonotype was observed a handful of times. This chain links TRBV12-3 or TRBV12-4 with TRBJ2-3; TRBD2 aligns across 8 bases. CDR3 length equals 15 residues. V lost 3 bases, J lost 5 bases, and 7 bases stayed unmatched. The CDR3 sequence: CASSFTGLGGDTQYF. DNA for the CDR3: TGTGCCAGCAGTTTCACGGGACTAGGGGGAGATACGCAGTATTTT.

The chain joins TRBV6-5 to TRBJ2-7, with 11 nucleotides matching TRBD2. The CDR3 is made up of 16 amino acids. The germline V gene has CDR1 MNHEY and CDR2 SVGAGI. Trimming removed 2 bases from V and 2 bases from J; junction bases left unmatched: 5. The CDR3 region is CASSYAGTSGAYEQYF. CDR3 DNA sequence: TGTGCCAGCAGTTACGCCGGGACTAGCGGAGCCTACGAGCAGTACTTC.

This rearrangement joins TRBV24-1 to TRBJ2-1, with 7 bases aligning to TRBD2. The CDR3 sequence is 16 residues long. The germline V gene encodes CDR1 KGHDR and CDR2 SFDVKD. The V gene end was trimmed by 5 bases and the J gene end by 7 bases; junction bases not matched to a gene: 13. CDR3 coding DNA: TGTGCCACCAGTGTATTGAGGGGTGGGGGGGAAAATGAGCAGTTCTTC. Translating it yields CATSVLRGGGENEQFF.

This clonotype was detected only a few times. CDR3 amino acids: CASSIEGQYTEAFF. The CDR3 bases are TGCGCCAGCAGCATCGAAGGACAGTACACTGAAGCTTTCTTT. This sequence joins TRBV5-1 and TRBJ1-1; TRBD1 is a possible D gene (6 bases). The CDR3 loop spans 14 amino acids. CDR1 and CDR2 from the germline V gene are SGHRS and YFSETQ. With 4 bases removed from V and 3 bases from J, the gap between germline ends came to 13 bases.

The V call is TRBV7-9, the J call TRBJ2-3, with TRBD1 identical over 8 bases. The length of the CDR3 is 15 residues. Germline CDR1 SEHNR, CDR2 FQNEAQ (reference sequence). J lost 3 bases, V lost 6 bases, and 8 bases had no gene match. This CDR3 is CASRSRDRKTDTQYF. CDR3 DNA: TGTGCCAGCAGGTCGAGGGACAGGAAAACAGATACGCAGTATTTT.

V gene TRBV18 combines with J gene TRBJ2-4; 8 bases agree with TRBD1. The germline V gene has CDR1 KGHSH and CDR2 LQKENI. The CDR3 runs to 15 residues. Unmatched junction bases numbered 5, after V lost 2 bases and J lost 5 bases. The CDR3 is CASSPDRGGQNIQYF. The CDR3, as DNA: TGTGCCAGCTCACCAGACAGGGGAGGACAAAACATTCAGTACTTC.

This chain joins TRBV18 and TRBJ1-5; D not certain. The germline V gene has CDR1 KGHSH and CDR2 LQKENI. This CDR3 has 14 residues. Between the trimmed V and J ends, which lost 6 bases and 3 bases, there was a span of 12 bases. CDR3 residues: CASSQSGSNQPQHF. In DNA form, the CDR3 reads TGTGCCAGCTCGCAATCCGGATCCAATCAGCCCCAGCATTTT.

This clonotype has only one observation. V is TRBV10-3 and J is TRBJ2-4; 7 bases fit TRBD1. The CDR3 contains 15 residues. V was pared by 0 bases and J by 1 base, with 0 bases of the junction left unmatched. Germline V gene sequence: CDR1 ENHRY, CDR2 SYGVKD. CDR3 coding DNA: TGTGCCATCAGTGAGTCGACAGGGGCCAAAAACATTCAGTACTTC. This gives the protein CAISESTGAKNIQYF.

This clonotype was observed a single time. This chain links TRBV20-1 with TRBJ2-1, with D tentatively TRBD1 (5 bases). Trimming stripped 5 bases from V and 15 bases from J, with 17 bases between. This CDR3 region has 11 residues. Germline V gene sequence: CDR1 DFQATT, CDR2 SNEGSKA (reference sequence). CDR3 loop: CSAGAISDRFF. CDR3 sequence (DNA): TGCAGTGCTGGGGCCATATCGGATCGGTTCTTC.

The V call is TRBV30, the J call TRBJ2-2; no clear D gene. CDR1 and CDR2 (germline): GTSNPN, SVGIG (reference sequence). This CDR3 has 12 residues. The V and J ends lost 2 bases and 1 base respectively, with 2 bases between them. The CDR3 is CAWSLNTGELFF. The CDR3 DNA reads TGTGCCTGGAGTTTGAACACCGGGGAGCTGTTTTTT.

The rearrangement uses TRBV29-1 and TRBJ2-5; 7 nucleotides agree with TRBD1. This CDR3 is built from 13 residues. Germline lookup yields CDR1 SQVTM and CDR2 ANQGSEA. The junction had 5 bases not matched to a gene; V was cut back by 4 bases and J by 3 bases. CDR3 amino acids: CSVGTGREETQYF. The CDR3 coding sequence is TGCAGCGTTGGGACAGGACGGGAAGAGACCCAGTACTTC. The full variable domain, completed using reference TRBV29-1 and TRBJ2-5, is SAVISQKPSRDICQRGTSLTIQCQVDSQVTMMFWYRQQPGQSLTLIATANQGSEATYESGFVIDKFPISRPNLTFSTLTVSNMSPEDSSIYLCSVGTGREETQYFGPGTRLLVL.

This chain joins TRBV7-9 and TRBJ2-5, with D possibly TRBD1 on 6 matching bases. V was trimmed by 6 bases and J by 2 bases, leaving 16 bases between them. The germline CDR1 and CDR2 sequences are SEHNR and FQNEAQ (reference sequence). The CDR3 sequence is 15 residues long. CDR3: CASRSSPRGQETQYF. CDR3 sequence (DNA): TGTGCCAGCAGGAGTTCGCCAAGGGGGCAAGAGACCCAGTACTTC.

The chain is built from TRBV20-1 and TRBJ2-3; TRBD2 matches at 7 bases. After removal of 0 bases from V and 7 bases from J, the junction contained 10 bases not matched to a gene. Per the germline V gene, CDR1 is DFQATT and CDR2 is SNEGSKA (reference sequence). The CDR3 runs to 15 residues. CDR3 DNA: TGCAGTGCTAGAGATCTAGCGGTAGAGTCGTATACGCAGTATTTT. Its protein is CSARDLAVESYTQYF.

The gene calls are TRBV24-1 and TRBJ1-1; 8 nucleotides match TRBD1. The CDR3 length is 13 residues. The germline V gene has CDR1 KGHDR and CDR2 SFDVKD. J was trimmed by 1 base and V by 7 bases; bases with no gene match: 1. The CDR3 region is CATRGQANTEAFF. In DNA form, the CDR3 reads TGTGCCACCAGGGGACAGGCGAACACTGAAGCTTTCTTT.

This clonotype occurred a few times. The gene calls are TRBV7-6 and TRBJ2-3, with 7 bases aligning to TRBD2. Losses at the gene ends were 3 bases for V and 2 bases for J; bases not matched to a gene: 5. The CDR3 length is 15 residues. Germline V gene data show CDR1 as SGHVS and CDR2 as FNYEAQ. Here the CDR3 reads CASSLGRGFTDTQYF. CDR3 sequence (DNA): TGTGCCAGCAGCTTGGGGCGGGGGTTCACAGATACGCAGTATTTT.

The V call is TRBV15, the J call TRBJ2-3; possible D gene TRBD2, 5 bases. Trimming pared 3 bases from V and 0 bases from J, leaving 13 bases between. Germline V gene data show CDR1 as LNHNV and CDR2 as YYDKDF (reference sequence). The CDR3 loop spans 16 amino acids. The CDR3 protein is CATSRLGRTSTDTQYF. In nucleotides, the CDR3 is TGTGCCACCAGCAGGCTCGGGCGGACTAGCACAGATACGCAGTATTTT.

The rearrangement joins TRBV27 to TRBJ1-6; D is undetermined. Germline V gives CDR1 MNHEY, CDR2 SMNVEV (reference sequence). V gave up 5 bases and J gave up 9 bases, with 17 bases separating them. The CDR3 contains 15 residues. CDR3 in amino acids: CASSPQTLLGSPLHF. The DNA of the CDR3 is TGTGCCAGCAGTCCCCAGACGCTACTGGGTTCACCCCTCCACTTT.

CDR3 in amino acids: CASKTGPPAEAFF. The CDR3 DNA reads as TGTGCCAGTAAGACAGGGCCGCCAGCTGAAGCTTTCTTT. This chain joins TRBV19 and TRBJ1-1; TRBD1 agrees at 7 bases. V trimming: 7 bases; J trimming: 6 bases; junction bases outside the gene matches: 8. Germline values: CDR1 LNHDA, CDR2 SQIVND (reference sequence). The CDR3 consists of 13 residues.

The chain employs TRBV7-2 and TRBJ2-2, with a tentative D call TRBD2 (6 bases). CDR3 size: 15 residues. The V end was cut by 1 base, the J end by 2 bases, with 8 bases between. Germline V gene data show CDR1 as SGHTA and CDR2 as FQGNSA. This chain's CDR3 is CASSLGGNNTGELFF. The CDR3 DNA follows: TGTGCCAGCAGCTTAGGCGGGAATAACACCGGGGAGCTGTTTTTT.

This clonotype was seen ten or more times. The chain couples TRBV29-1 to TRBJ2-1; 7 bases match TRBD1. V lost 5 bases, J lost 10 bases, and 2 bases stayed unmatched. Germline V CDR1 and CDR2: SQVTM, ANQGSEA. The CDR3 runs to 10 residues. Here the CDR3 reads CSVQTGEQFF. As DNA, the CDR3 is TGCAGCGTTCAGACAGGGGAGCAGTTCTTC.

This clonotype was found many times. V and J are TRBV7-7 and TRBJ2-1, with TRBD2 matching 15 bases. The CDR3 extends over 16 amino acids. J gave up 8 bases and V 5 bases, and 7 bases lay outside the gene matches. Germline V lookup: CDR1 SSHAT, CDR2 FNYEAQ (reference sequence). The DNA of the CDR3 is TGTGCCAGCAGCCCGGGACTAGCGGGAGGAGGGGATGAGCAGTTCTTC. Translated, it gives CASSPGLAGGGDEQFF.

In this sample, this clonotype turned up a few times. V usage is TRBV29-1 and J usage is TRBJ1-1; maybe TRBD1 (5 bases). Germline CDR1 is SQVTM and CDR2 is ANQGSEA. V was pared by 7 bases and J by 10 bases, with 19 bases between. This CDR3 spans 12 amino acids. The CDR3 reads CSGGSLDRAAFF. Written as DNA, the CDR3 is TGCAGCGGGGGGTCCCTGGACCGCGCAGCTTTCTTT.

This clonotype was observed a few times. The gene calls are TRBV20-1 and TRBJ1-2, with TRBD1 identical over 12 bases. With V trimmed by 5 bases and J by 6 bases, 4 bases remained unmatched. The CDR3 extends over 13 amino acids. In germline, CDR1 is DFQATT, CDR2 SNEGSKA (reference sequence). CDR3 loop: CSAWDRGRDGYTF. The DNA for the CDR3 is TGCAGTGCTTGGGACAGGGGGCGTGATGGCTACACCTTC.

This clonotype was counted a few times. The CDR3 nucleotides are TGCAGTGCTAGCGGGACCCTAAACAATGAGCAGTTCTTC. Translated: CSASGTLNNEQFF. This chain connects TRBV20-1 to TRBJ2-1; TRBD1 or TRBD2 may be the D gene (5 bases each). Germline V gives CDR1 DFQATT, CDR2 SNEGSKA (reference sequence). The germline V and J ends were trimmed by 3 bases and 5 bases, with 11 bases remaining between them. CDR3 length: 13 amino acids.

This rearrangement joins TRBV29-1 to TRBJ2-3, with 8 bases aligning to TRBD2. The CDR3 runs 14 residues. V was clipped by 7 bases and J by 4 bases; unmatched bases: 10. Germline CDR1 reads SQVTM; CDR2 reads ANQGSEA. The CDR3 sequence is CSAGRAGGADTQYF. Here the CDR3 DNA reads TGCAGCGCAGGCCGCGCGGGAGGCGCAGATACGCAGTATTTT.

For this clonotype: One end of the junction varies from germline; a read error may be responsible. The chain uses TRBV20-1 and TRBJ2-1, with D perhaps matching TRBD1 (6 bases). Germline CDR1 reads DFQATT; CDR2 reads SNEGSKA (reference sequence). The CDR3 has 15 amino acids. The CDR3 nucleotides read TGCAGTGCTAGAGATCTTATTGGGGGCGACAATCAGCAGTTCTTC. This sequence encodes CSARDLIGGDNQQFF.

This chain connects TRBV9 to TRBJ1-1, with 7 bases identical to TRBD1. The CDR3 loop spans 13 amino acids. CDR1 is SGDLS, CDR2 YYNGEE, per germline. The V gene end was trimmed by 3 bases and the J gene end by 5 bases; junction bases not matched to a gene: 4. The CDR3 nucleotides are TGTGCCAGCAGCGCTACAGGGGAAACTGAAGCTTTCTTT. Its translation is CASSATGETEAFF.

The table lists this clonotype with a few counts. The chain carries TRBV5-1 and TRBJ2-1; a possible D gene is TRBD2 (5 bases). The V end was cut by 5 bases, the J end by 5 bases, with 8 bases between. CDR1 and CDR2 (germline): SGHRS, YFSETQ. The CDR3 runs 12 residues. The CDR3 spells CASRGLNNEQFF. CDR3 nucleotide sequence: TGCGCCAGCAGAGGACTCAACAATGAGCAGTTCTTC.

This clonotype appeared a few times. The V call is TRBV27, the J call TRBJ1-1; D possibly corresponds to TRBD1 (6 bases). The CDR3 is 13 residues long. In germline, CDR1 is MNHEY, CDR2 SMNVEV (reference sequence). The germline V and J ends were trimmed by 2 bases and 10 bases, with 14 bases remaining between them. CDR3 nucleotides: TGTGCCAGCAGTTTAGCCAGGGGTGTTTTAGCTTTCTTT. Its protein is CASSLARGVLAFF.

J is TRBJ2-2 and V is TRBV2, with TRBD2 as a possible D gene (5 bases). CDR1 and CDR2 from the germline V gene are SNHLY and FYNNEI. This CDR3 has 14 amino acids. The V end was cut by 4 bases, the J end by 4 bases, with 10 bases between. CDR3 coding DNA: TGTGCCAGCAGTGTGGAGCGGCGCACCGGGGAGCTGTTTTTT. This gives the protein CASSVERRTGELFF.

The CDR3 region has the DNA TGTGCCAGCCTGAAGGCCTCCTCTGGGGCCAACGTCCTGACTTTC. This codes for CASLKASSGANVLTF. The chain is built from TRBV12-3 or TRBV12-4 and TRBJ2-6; D uncertain. This CDR3 region has 15 residues. Trimming took off 8 bases at V and 0 bases at J, with 11 bases between the two ends.